One T cell receptor beta chain is described in this entry. This clonotype appeared many times. This clone's antigen is unknown. Qualities for individual bases were not recorded, and no much larger clone is one base off. This sample was taken from a study of CD8+CD57+ T cells in acquired aplastic anemia (dated by TCRdb to about 2018). Concerning the study at large: On average, sorted CD4+ and CD8+ cells yielded around 3.5 ug of extracted DNA, with a range of roughly 0.18 to 27.4 ug. Mean read counts for healthy donor samples were 8.5 million to 10.8 million for CD4+ cells and around 11 million for CD8+ cells. Broad study findings and their caveats: Between patients and healthy controls, no significant difference in CD8+ Simpson's diversity was found (P=0.060). Roughly 30 CD8+ CDR3 sequences were found to be shared between patients and controls, but these sequences appeared to be highly expressed in patients and within the immunodominant clones of the patients.

The CDR3 has 19 amino acids, counting the end cysteine and phenylalanine. The read is trimmed to its CDR3 DNA, 57 bases read in frame from base 1. From the germline V gene (reference sequence), CDR1 is DFQATT and CDR2 is SNEGSKA. At the junction V is shortened by 2 bases and J by 2 bases; bases outside the gene matches: 17. Genomic DNA was used as template for profiling of TCR beta VDJ combinations and CDR3 sequences. TCR repertoire sequencing was run on an Illumina HiSeq 2000. On the authors' methods: Repertoire assessment relied on Simpson's diversity index, CDR3 size and DJ length profiles, and TRBV/TRBJ rearrangement plots. The most abundant DNA sequence in the deep sequencing data was taken as the immunodominant clone. CDR3 amino acid sequences were checked for sharing across subjects and were also compared against the VDJdb database and published repertoires. TCRdb reworked the public reads: Q25 trimming with fastp, MiXCR clone assembly, productive beta chains retained. Duplicate CDR3 protein sequences are folded into a single record with the most common DNA and genes. The V and J calls shown here were made by TCRdb, not taken from the authors' results. The sample table lists around 130,000 distinct CDR3 sequences, 48% of them with a count of one. 2.5% of the sample rests with the top ten.

In this study, sorted CD4+ and CD8+ T cells from the blood of healthy subjects and of severe aplastic anemia patients had their TCR repertoires deep-sequenced. Ficoll-Paque density gradient centrifugation was used to isolate peripheral blood mononuclear cells. Before DNA was extracted, CD4+ and CD8+ T cells were sorted using either FACS or magnetic beads. The chain uses TRBV20-1 and TRBJ2-5, with TRBD2 matching 10 junction bases. The TCR originated in a human donor in good health, serving as a control. Sequenced material: sorted CD4+, CD8+, or CD8+CD57+ T cells (not recorded which) from PBMCs. This receptor has the CDR3 CSARQPLTAGGPGQETQYF. The DNA reads TGCAGTGCTAGACAACCACTAACAGCGGGGGGGCCAGGGCAAGAGACCCAGTACTTC.